This T cell receptor beta chain was obtained from a study of shared clonotypes between healthy human individuals. General study points: Donor scarcity curtailed the genetic and exposure-history diversity represented herein.

In the case of this clone: What it binds is not known. The same CDR3 arises from other DNA sequences in this sample as well.

All donors qualified as healthy HIV-negative adults and had experienced no recent acute infections or vaccinations. The study drew all its donors from Caucasian adults living in Nashville, Tennessee. In the original processing: Filtering was not the same, since immunoSEQ gave junction-only sequences without quality scores. Assay: immunoSEQ multiplex PCR; the TCRdb copy retains only in-frame clones and omits some. D and trimming were read from the DNA, whereas the V and J calls and clone size are those reported in that table. The sample gives roughly 2.2 million clones, around 92% of which show up once; approximately 0.41% is in the top ten. Trimming removed 1 base from V and 1 base from J, with 7 bases in between. CDR1 is KGHSH, CDR2 LQKENI, per germline. The CDR3 is made up of 14 amino acids.

The sequenced material came from naive CD4+ T cells from PBMCs. Indicated subset: CD45RA+ positively selected. This sequence was found in a man in his late teens or twenties in good health. Some clones in this sample may be carry-over from other donors' samples. The J gene is TRBJ1-1, the V gene TRBV18; D possibly corresponds to TRBD1 (6 bases). CDR3 sequence reads: CASSPRGQNTEAFF. Written as DNA, the CDR3 is TGTGCCAGCTCACCACGGGGACAGAACACTGAAGCTTTCTTT.